The TCR beta chain under discussion was sequenced for a study of T cell repertoires in cytomegalovirus infection. The overall study: Both CMV infection and a matching HLA type were indicated by public TCR beta signatures.

MiXCR, applied by TCRdb to the reads, yields one record per CDR3 protein. The profile shows 300,000 to 400,000 distinct CDR3 sequences, 20% to 25% of them singletons. This clonotype was seen a handful of times. What it binds is unknown. The study, taken as a whole, reports: HLA-C-restricted CMV-specific TCR beta clonotypes prevailed in the ex vivo response.

Between the trimmed V and J ends, which lost 0 bases and 1 base, there was a span of 15 bases. CDR3 length: 17 amino acids. CDR1 MNHNY and CDR2 SVGAGI come from the germline V gene (reference sequence). The source is a human donor in good health (CMV status not recorded). Some clones in this sample may be carry-over from other donors' samples. The chain employs TRBV6-6 and TRBJ1-1; possible D gene TRBD1, 6 bases. Sequences were derived from cultured PBMCs, sampled from culture after CMV antigen stimulation. Here the CDR3 DNA reads TGTGCCAGCAGTTACTCTACCAGACCGACAGGGAACACTGAAGCTTTCTTT. This codes for CASSYSTRPTGNTEAFF.